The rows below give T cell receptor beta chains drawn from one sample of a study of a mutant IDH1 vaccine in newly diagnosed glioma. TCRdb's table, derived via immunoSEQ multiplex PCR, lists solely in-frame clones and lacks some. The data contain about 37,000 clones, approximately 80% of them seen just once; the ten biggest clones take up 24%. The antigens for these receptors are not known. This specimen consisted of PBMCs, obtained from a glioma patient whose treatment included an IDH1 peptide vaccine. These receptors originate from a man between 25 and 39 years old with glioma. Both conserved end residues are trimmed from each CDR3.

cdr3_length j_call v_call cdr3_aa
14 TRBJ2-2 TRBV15 ATRTGQTWPTGELF
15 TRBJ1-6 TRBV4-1 ASSQEEGVGVNSPLH
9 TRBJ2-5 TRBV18 ASSPEKTQY
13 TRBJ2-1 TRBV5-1 ASSMTGGGYNEQF
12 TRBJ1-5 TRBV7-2 ASSPGPGNQPQH
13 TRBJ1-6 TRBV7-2 ASSIGVTGDSPLH
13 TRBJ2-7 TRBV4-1 ASSQDNGFRYEQY
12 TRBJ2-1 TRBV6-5 ASSSGDSYNEQF
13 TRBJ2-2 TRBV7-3 ASSPDKLDTGELF
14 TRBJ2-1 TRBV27 ASSLGRDVSYNEQF
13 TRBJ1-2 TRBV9 ASSSGGFRDYGYT
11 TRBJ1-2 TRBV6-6 ASSEDRNYGYT
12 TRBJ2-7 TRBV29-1 STLAGGGAREQY
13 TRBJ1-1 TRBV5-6 ASSLGAGQGMEAF